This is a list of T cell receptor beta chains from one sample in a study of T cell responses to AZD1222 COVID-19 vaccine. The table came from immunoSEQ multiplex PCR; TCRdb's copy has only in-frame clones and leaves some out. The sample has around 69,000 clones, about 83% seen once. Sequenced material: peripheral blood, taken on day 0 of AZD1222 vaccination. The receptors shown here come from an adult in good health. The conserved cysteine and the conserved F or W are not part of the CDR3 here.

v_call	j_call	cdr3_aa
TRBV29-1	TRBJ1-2	SVDGKTSFGYT
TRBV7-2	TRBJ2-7	ASRISGAYEQY
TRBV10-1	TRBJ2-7	ASIGKGLAGGYEQY
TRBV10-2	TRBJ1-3	GSGSVSGNTIY
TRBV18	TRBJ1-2	ASSPQGVGHYGYT
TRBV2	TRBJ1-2	ASSVVGAYIT
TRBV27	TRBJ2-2	ASTLWGGVTGELF
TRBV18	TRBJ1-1	ASSPRQGLLNTEAF
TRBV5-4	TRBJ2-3	ASSTFGTGGTDTQY
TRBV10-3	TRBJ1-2	AISEPRQANYGYT
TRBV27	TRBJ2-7	ASTLQGLVYEQY
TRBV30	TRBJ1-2	AWSAIGQGIGGYT
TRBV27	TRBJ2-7	ASRLQGLAYEQY
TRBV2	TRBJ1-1	ASSRQVGTEAF
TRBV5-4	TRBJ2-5	ASSLTPGAQETQY
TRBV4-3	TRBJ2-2	ASSQVVNRGRVGELF
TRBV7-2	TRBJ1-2	ASSLVGREGARYGYT
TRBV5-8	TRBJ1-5	ASSSREAAYLNQPQH
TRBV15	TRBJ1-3	ATSRRTSGNTIY
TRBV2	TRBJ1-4	ASRDRPGDEKLF